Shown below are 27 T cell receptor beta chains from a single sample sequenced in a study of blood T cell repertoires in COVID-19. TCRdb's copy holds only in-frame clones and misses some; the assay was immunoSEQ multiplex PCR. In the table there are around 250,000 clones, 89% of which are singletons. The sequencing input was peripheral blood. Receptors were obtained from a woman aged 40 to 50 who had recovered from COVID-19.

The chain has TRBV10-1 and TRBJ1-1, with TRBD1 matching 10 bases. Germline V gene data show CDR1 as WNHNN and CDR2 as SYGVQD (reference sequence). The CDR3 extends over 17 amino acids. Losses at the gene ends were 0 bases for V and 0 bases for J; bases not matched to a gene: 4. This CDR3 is CASSESDRGDMNTEAFF. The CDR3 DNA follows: TGCGCCAGCAGTGAGTCGGACAGGGGGGATATGAACACTGAAGCTTTCTTT.

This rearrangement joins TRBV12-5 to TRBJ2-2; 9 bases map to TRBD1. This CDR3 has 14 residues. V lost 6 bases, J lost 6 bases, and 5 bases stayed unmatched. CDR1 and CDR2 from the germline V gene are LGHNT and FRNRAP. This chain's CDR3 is CASGGDRVAGELFF. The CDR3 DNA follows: TGTGCTAGTGGCGGGGACAGGGTTGCCGGGGAGCTGTTTTTT.

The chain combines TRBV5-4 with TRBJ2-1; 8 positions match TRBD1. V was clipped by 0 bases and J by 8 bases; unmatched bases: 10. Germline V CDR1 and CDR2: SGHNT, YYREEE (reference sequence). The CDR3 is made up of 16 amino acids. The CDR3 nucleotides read TGTGCCAGCAGCTTGGCAGGGGGCAACGGCGTCCATGAGCAGTTCTTC. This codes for CASSLAGGNGVHEQFF. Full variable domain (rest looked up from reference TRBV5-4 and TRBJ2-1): ETGVTQSPTHLIKTRGQQVTLRCSSQSGHNTVSWYQQALGQGPQFIFQYYREEENGRGNFPPRFSGLQFPNYSSELNVNALELDDSALYLCASSLAGGNGVHEQFFGPGTRLTVL.

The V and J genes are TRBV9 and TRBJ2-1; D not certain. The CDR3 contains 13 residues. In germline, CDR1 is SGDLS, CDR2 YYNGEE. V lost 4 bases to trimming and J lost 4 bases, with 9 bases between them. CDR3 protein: CASSSDGYNEQFF. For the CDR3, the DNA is TGTGCCAGCAGCTCTGACGGGTACAATGAGCAGTTCTTC.

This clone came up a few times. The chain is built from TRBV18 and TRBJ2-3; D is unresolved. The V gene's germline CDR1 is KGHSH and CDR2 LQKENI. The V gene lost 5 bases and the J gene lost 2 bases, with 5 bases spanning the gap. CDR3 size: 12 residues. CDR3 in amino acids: CASSTNTDTQYF. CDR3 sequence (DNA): TGTGCCAGCTCAACAAACACAGATACGCAGTATTTT.

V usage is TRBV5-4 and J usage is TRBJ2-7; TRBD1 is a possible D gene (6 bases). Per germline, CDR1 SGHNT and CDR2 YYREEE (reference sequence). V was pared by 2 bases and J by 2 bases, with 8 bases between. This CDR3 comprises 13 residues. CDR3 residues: CASSFRGAYEQYF. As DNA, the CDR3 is TGTGCCAGCAGCTTCAGGGGCGCCTACGAGCAGTACTTC.

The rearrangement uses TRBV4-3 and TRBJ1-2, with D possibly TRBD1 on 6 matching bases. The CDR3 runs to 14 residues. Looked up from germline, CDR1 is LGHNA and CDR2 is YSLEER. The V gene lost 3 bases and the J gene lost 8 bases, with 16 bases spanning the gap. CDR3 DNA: TGCGCCAGCAGCCACACAGGGAGAGGTAGAGGCTACACCTTC. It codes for CASSHTGRGRGYTF.

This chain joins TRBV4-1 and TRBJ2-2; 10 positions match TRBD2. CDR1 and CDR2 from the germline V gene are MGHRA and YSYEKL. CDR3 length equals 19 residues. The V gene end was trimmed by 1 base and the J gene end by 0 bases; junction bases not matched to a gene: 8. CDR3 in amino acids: CASSQGLGTSAPNTGELFF. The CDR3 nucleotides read TGCGCCAGCAGCCAAGGATTAGGGACTAGCGCACCGAACACCGGGGAGCTGTTTTTT.

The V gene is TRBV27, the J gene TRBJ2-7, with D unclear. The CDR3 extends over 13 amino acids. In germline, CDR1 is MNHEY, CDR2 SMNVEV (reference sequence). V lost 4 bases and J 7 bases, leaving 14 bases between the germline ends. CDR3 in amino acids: CASSSAGPLEQYF. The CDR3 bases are TGTGCCAGCAGTTCGGCAGGTCCGCTTGAGCAGTACTTC.

CDR3 amino acids: CASSFYQGYEQYV. The CDR3 coding sequence is TGTGCCAGCAGCTTCTACCAGGGCTACGAGCAGTACGTC. This chain connects TRBV11-3 to TRBJ2-7, with D tentatively TRBD1 (5 bases). Trimming removed 3 bases from V and 3 bases from J, with 9 bases in between. Germline lookup yields CDR1 SGHNT and CDR2 YENEEA. The CDR3 spans 13 residues.

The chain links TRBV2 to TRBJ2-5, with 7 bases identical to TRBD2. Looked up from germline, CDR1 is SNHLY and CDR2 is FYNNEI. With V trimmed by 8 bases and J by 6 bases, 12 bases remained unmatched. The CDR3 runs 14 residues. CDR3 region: CASGLMGDYKTQYF. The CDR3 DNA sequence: TGTGCCAGCGGTTTGATGGGGGACTATAAGACCCAGTACTTC.

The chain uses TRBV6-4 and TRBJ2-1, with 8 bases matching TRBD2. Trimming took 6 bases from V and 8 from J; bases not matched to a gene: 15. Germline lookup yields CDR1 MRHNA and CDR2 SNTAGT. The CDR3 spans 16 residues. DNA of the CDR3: TGTGCCAGCAGCGCTGCCGGGAGCGGGAGACCGGATGAGCAGTTCTTC. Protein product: CASSAAGSGRPDEQFF.

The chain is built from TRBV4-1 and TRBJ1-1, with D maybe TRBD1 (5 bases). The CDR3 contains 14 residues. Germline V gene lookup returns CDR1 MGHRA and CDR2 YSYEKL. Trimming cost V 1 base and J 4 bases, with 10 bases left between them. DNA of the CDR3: TGCGCCAGCAGCCAAGCTTTCAGGGTCACTGAAGCTTTCTTT. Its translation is CASSQAFRVTEAFF.

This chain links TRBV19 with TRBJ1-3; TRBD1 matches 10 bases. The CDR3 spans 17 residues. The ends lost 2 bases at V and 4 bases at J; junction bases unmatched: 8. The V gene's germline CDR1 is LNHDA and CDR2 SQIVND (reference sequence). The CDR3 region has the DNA TGTGCCAGTAGTATACCGACAGGGGGCCGTGTAGGAAACACCATATATTTT. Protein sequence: CASSIPTGGRVGNTIYF. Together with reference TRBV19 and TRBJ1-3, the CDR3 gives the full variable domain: DGGITQSPKYLFRKEGQNVTLSCEQNLNHDAMYWYRQDPGQGLRLIYYSQIVNDFQKGDIAEGYSVSREKKESFPLTVTSAQKNPTAFYLCASSIPTGGRVGNTIYFGEGSWLTVV.

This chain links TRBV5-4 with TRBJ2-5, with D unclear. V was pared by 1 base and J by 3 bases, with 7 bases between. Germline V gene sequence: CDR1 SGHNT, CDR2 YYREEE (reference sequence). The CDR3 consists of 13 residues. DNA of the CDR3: TGTGCCAGCAGCTTGTTGCAGGAAGAGACCCAGTACTTC. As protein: CASSLLQEETQYF.

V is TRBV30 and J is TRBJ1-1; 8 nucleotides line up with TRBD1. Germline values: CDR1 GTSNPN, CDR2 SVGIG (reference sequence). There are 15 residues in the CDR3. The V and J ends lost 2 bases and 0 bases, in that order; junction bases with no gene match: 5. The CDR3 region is CAWSTGTGLNTEAFF. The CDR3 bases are TGTGCCTGGAGTACCGGGACAGGCTTGAACACTGAAGCTTTCTTT.

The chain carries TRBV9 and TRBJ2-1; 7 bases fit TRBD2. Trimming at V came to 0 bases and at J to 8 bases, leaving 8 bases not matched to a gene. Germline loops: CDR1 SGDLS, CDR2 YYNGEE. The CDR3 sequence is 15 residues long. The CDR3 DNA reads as TGTGCCAGCAGCGTAGTAACGGGGGGAAACGATGAGCAGTTCTTC. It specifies CASSVVTGGNDEQFF.

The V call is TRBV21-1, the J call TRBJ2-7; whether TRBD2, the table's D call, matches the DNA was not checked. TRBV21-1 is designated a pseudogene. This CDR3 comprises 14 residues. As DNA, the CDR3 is TGTGCCAGCAGCAACACGGCGGGAGTCTACGAGCAGTACGTC. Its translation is CASSNTAGVYEQYV.

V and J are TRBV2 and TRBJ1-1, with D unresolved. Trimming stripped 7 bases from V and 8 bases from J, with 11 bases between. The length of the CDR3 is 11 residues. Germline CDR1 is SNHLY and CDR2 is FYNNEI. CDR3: CASKNREEAFF. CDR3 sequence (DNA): TGTGCCAGCAAGAACCGGGAGGAAGCTTTCTTT.

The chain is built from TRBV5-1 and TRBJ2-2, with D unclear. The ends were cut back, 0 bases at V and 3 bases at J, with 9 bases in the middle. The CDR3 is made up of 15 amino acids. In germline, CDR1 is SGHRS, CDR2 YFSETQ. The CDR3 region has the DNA TGCGCCAGCAGCTTGGTCCCGTTAGACACCGGGGAGCTGTTTTTT. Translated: CASSLVPLDTGELFF.

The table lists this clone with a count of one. CDR3 sequence: CASSQEGLAAYNEQFF. For the CDR3, the DNA is TGCGCCAGCAGCCAAGAAGGACTAGCAGCCTACAATGAGCAGTTCTTC. V usage is TRBV4-3 and J usage is TRBJ2-1, with TRBD2 matching 8 bases. CDR1 and CDR2 from the germline V gene are LGHNA and YSLEER. The CDR3 sequence is 16 residues long. Losses at the gene ends were 0 bases for V and 2 bases for J; bases not matched to a gene: 3.

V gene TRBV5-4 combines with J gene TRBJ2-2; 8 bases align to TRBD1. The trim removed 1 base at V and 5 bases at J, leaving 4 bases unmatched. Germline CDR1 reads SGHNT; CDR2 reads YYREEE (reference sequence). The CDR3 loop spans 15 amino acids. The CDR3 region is CASSLRQGATGELFF. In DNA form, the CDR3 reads TGTGCCAGCAGCTTGAGGCAGGGGGCTACCGGGGAGCTGTTTTTT.

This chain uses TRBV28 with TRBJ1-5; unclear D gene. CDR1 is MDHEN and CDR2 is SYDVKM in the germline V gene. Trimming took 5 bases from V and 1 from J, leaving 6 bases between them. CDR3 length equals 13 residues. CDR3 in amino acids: CASSTVSNQPQHF. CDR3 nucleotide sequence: TGTGCCAGCAGTACAGTGAGCAATCAGCCCCAGCATTTT.

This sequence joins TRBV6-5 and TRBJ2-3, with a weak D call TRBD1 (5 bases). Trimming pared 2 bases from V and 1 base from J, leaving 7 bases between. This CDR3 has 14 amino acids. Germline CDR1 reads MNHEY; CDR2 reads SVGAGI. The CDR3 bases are TGTGCCAGCAGTTACGACAGTGGCACAGATACGCAGTATTTT. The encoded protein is CASSYDSGTDTQYF.

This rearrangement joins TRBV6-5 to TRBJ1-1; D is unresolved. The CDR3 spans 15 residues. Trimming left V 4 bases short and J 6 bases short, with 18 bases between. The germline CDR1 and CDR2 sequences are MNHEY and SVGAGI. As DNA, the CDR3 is TGTGCCAGCAGTTTTCAGCGGCGTTCTGTGTCTGAAGCTTTCTTT. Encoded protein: CASSFQRRSVSEAFF.

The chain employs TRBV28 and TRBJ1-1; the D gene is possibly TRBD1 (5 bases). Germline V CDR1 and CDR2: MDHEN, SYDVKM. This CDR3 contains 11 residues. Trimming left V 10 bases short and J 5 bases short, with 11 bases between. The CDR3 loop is CATQGGTEAFF. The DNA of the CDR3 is TGTGCCACCCAGGGAGGAACTGAAGCTTTCTTT.

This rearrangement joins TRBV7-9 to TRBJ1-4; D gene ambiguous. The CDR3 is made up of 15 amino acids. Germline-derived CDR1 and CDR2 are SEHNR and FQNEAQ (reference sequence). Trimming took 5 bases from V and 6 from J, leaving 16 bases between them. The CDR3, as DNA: TGTGCCAGCAGCCTCGGAGGGCAGGTTTATGAAAAACTGTTTTTT. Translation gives CASSLGGQVYEKLFF.